The present T cell receptor (beta chain) was sequenced within a study of T cell responses to AZD1222 COVID-19 vaccine. The CDR3 extends over 15 amino acids. Repertoires were generated with immunoSEQ multiplex PCR, while TCRdb's copy carries only in-frame clones and drops some. The sample consists of around 94,000 clones, 85% to 90% of them appearing once. This material consisted of peripheral blood, taken on day 0 of AZD1222 vaccination. The chain links TRBV21-1 to TRBJ2-7; the DNA was not compared with TRBD2, the D call given in the table. TRBV21-1 is a pseudogene. The clonotype was recovered from an adult in good health. The CDR3 protein is CASRPLAGRQDEQYF. DNA of the CDR3: TGTGCCAGCAGGCCCCTGGCGGGGCGCCAGGACGAGCAGTACTTC.